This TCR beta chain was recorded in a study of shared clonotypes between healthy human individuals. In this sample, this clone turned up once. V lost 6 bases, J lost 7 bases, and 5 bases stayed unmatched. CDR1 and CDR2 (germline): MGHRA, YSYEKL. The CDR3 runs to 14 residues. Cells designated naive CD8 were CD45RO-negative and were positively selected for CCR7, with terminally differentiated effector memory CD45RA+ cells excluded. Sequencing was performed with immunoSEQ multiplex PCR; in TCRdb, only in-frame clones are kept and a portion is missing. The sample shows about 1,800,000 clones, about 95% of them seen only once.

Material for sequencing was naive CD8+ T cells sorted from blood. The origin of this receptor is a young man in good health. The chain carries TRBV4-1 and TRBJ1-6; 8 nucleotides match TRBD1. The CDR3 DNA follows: TGCGCCAGCAGTTTCGACAGGGGCAATTCACCCCTCCACTTT. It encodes CASSFDRGNSPLHF.